The 3 T cell receptor beta chains listed next were all sequenced from one sample in a study of blood T cell repertoires in COVID-19. Produced via immunoSEQ multiplex PCR; TCRdb's table is partial and in-frame only. The data show more than 85,000 clones, with approximately 86% seen just once and 2% to 3% held by the top ten. The sample was PBMCs or T cells enriched from blood (not recorded which). These receptors all stem from a woman between 50 and 59 years old who had recovered from COVID-19.

V is TRBV4-2 and J is TRBJ2-2; TRBD2 is a possible D gene (6 bases). The length of the CDR3 is 18 residues. V lost 0 bases and J lost 3, with 17 bases in between. The germline V gene has CDR1 LGHNA and CDR2 YNFKEQ. The CDR3, as DNA: TGTGCCAGCAGCCAAGACCCGCGGGGTTTTGGGGACACCGGGGAGCTGTTTTTT. The encoded protein is CASSQDPRGFGDTGELFF.

The V and J genes are TRBV7-3 and TRBJ2-3, with 16 nucleotides matching TRBD2. V was clipped by 6 bases and J by 5 bases; unmatched bases: 8. Per the germline V gene, CDR1 is SGHTA and CDR2 is FQGTGA. The CDR3 has 17 amino acids. Here the CDR3 DNA reads TGTGCCAGCAGTGCGGGACTAGCGGGAGGGCTTATAGATACGCAGTATTTT. This translates into CASSAGLAGGLIDTQYF.

The chain joins TRBV5-6 to TRBJ2-7; 8 bases map to TRBD2. V lost 0 bases, J lost 5 bases, and 13 bases stayed unmatched. In germline, CDR1 is SGHDT, CDR2 YYEEEE. CDR3 length equals 17 residues. CDR3 bases: TGTGCCAGCAGCTTGGCCGTTTGGCGGGAGGTCTCGAACGAGCAGTACTTC. Protein product: CASSLAVWREVSNEQYF.